This TCR beta chain was sequenced during a study of shared clonotypes between healthy human individuals. Profiling relied on immunoSEQ multiplex PCR, and the TCRdb table lists in-frame clones only, not all of them. The sample has about 2 million clones, 90% to 95% seen once. Donors, without exception, were Caucasian adults residing in Nashville, Tennessee. Naive CD4+ cells were CD45RA-selected; the remaining cells were memory. This CDR3 contains 13 residues. CDR1 and CDR2 from the germline V gene are MDHEN and SYDVKM. J gave up 7 bases and V 6 bases, and 6 bases lay outside the gene matches. The chain employs TRBV28 and TRBJ1-2; 9 nucleotides agree with TRBD1. Material for sequencing was naive CD4+ T cells sorted from blood. Noted subset: CD45RA+ positively selected. This receptor was obtained from a young man in good health. CDR3 nucleotide sequence: TGTGCCAGCAGGTTACAGGGGGCGGGTGGCTACACCTTC. It is translated as CASRLQGAGGYTF.